A single sample gave rise to the 23 T cell receptor beta chains below, sequenced in a study of molecular identifiers for immune sequencing clone quantification. TCRdb used MiXCR to reprocess the PCR reads, holding one entry per CDR3 protein. The data show hundreds of thousands of distinct CDR3 sequences, 25% seen once. The specimen sequenced was naive CD8+ T cells from blood, with Jurkat cell RNA spiked in. Subset: FACS-sorted CD8+CD4-CCR7+CD45RA+ naive T cells. All receptors derive from a human donor in good health. Some libraries in this study had Jurkat cell RNA spiked in.

To note about this clonotype: A much larger clone is a single base away; this may be a read error. The genes are TRBV7-6 and TRBJ2-7, with 8 positions matching TRBD1. V was pared by 4 bases and J by 8 bases, with 7 bases of the junction left unmatched. From germline, CDR1 is SGHVS and CDR2 FNYEAQ. The CDR3 covers 13 residues. The CDR3 DNA is TGTGCCAGCAGCTCAGACAGGGGTGGTAAGCAGTACTTC. Its protein is CASSSDRGGKQYF.

This clonotype has a handful of counts. The chain combines TRBV5-6 with TRBJ2-7, with D possibly TRBD1 on 5 matching bases. This CDR3 has 13 amino acids. Germline assignment: CDR1 SGHDT and CDR2 YYEEEE. Trimming pared 3 bases from V and 4 bases from J, leaving 11 bases between. The CDR3 loop reads CASSWQGSYEQYF. For the CDR3, the DNA is TGTGCCAGCAGCTGGCAGGGTTCGTACGAGCAGTACTTC.

This clonotype was detected ten times or more. The V call is TRBV20-1, the J call TRBJ2-7; TRBD2 matches at 7 bases. The CDR3 contains 14 residues. Germline V lookup: CDR1 DFQATT, CDR2 SNEGSKA (reference sequence). The V gene end was trimmed by 5 bases and the J gene end by 0 bases; junction bases not matched to a gene: 7. The DNA for the CDR3 is TGCAGTGCTGCCCTAGCGGAGAGCTCCTACGAGCAGTACTTC. Amino acids: CSAALAESSYEQYF.

This clonotype was observed many times. The chain uses TRBV20-1 and TRBJ2-3; TRBD1 is a possible D gene (6 bases). The CDR3 contains 11 residues. Trimming shortened V by 4 bases and J by 5 bases, and 7 bases separated the two germline ends. The V gene's germline CDR1 is DFQATT and CDR2 SNEGSKA (reference sequence). CDR3 DNA sequence: TGCAGTGCTATAGGGGGAGATACGCAGTATTTT. Its protein product is CSAIGGDTQYF.

V and J are TRBV16 and TRBJ1-4; no clear D. V gave up 3 bases and J gave up 8 bases, with 16 bases separating them. This CDR3 contains 15 residues. In germline, CDR1 is KGHSY, CDR2 FQNENV. CDR3 bases: TGTGCCAGCAGCCATGACCCCTTCATAAACGAAAAACTGTTTTTT. It translates to CASSHDPFINEKLFF.

This clonotype was seen repeatedly, ten times or more. V and J are TRBV3-1 and TRBJ1-1, with 9 bases matching TRBD1. The germline V gene has CDR1 LGHDT and CDR2 YNNKEL (reference sequence). V shed 0 bases and J 10 bases; nucleotides not matched to a gene: 18. The CDR3 consists of 18 residues. CDR3 amino acids: CASSQDHRTGAMGLGAFF. CDR3 sequence (DNA): TGTGCCAGCAGCCAAGATCACCGGACAGGGGCGATGGGGCTCGGAGCTTTCTTT. Combining the CDR3 with reference TRBV3-1 and TRBJ1-1 gives the whole variable domain DTAVSQTPKYLVTQMGNDKSIKCEQNLGHDTMYWYKQDSKKFLKIMFSYNNKELIINETVPNRFSPKSPDKAHLNLHINSLELGDSAVYFCASSQDHRTGAMGLGAFFGQGTRLTVV.

Concerning this clonotype itself: The CDR3 end shows no conserved phenylalanine or tryptophan, and so a read error is likely. The chain has TRBV11-2 and TRBJ2-3; D might be TRBD2 (6 bases). CDR1 and CDR2 (germline): SGHAT, FQNNGV. Trimming cost V 2 bases and J 2 bases, with 14 bases left between them. This CDR3 region has 16 residues. CDR3 sequence (DNA): TGTGCCAGCAGCTTAACACCCGGGAGAAACACAGATACGCAGTATTAT. This codes for CASSLTPGRNTDTQYY.

The table lists this clonotype with many counts. The chain combines TRBV4-3 with TRBJ2-3, with D maybe TRBD2 (5 bases). The V end lost 1 base, the J end lost 2 bases, and 13 bases lay between the germline ends. Germline CDR1 LGHNA, CDR2 YSLEER. CDR3 length: 16 residues. As DNA, the CDR3 is TGCGCCAGCAGCCAAGCGGCGGGTGCGGCCACAGATACGCAGTATTTT. Its translation: CASSQAAGAATDTQYF.

The chain recombines TRBV30 with TRBJ2-3; possibly TRBD2 for D (6 bases). The CDR3 totals 15 residues. Trimming removed 2 bases from V and 6 bases from J, with 18 bases in between. Germline lookup yields CDR1 GTSNPN and CDR2 SVGIG (reference sequence). CDR3 in amino acids: CAWSRFGGASDTQYF. In DNA, the CDR3 is TGTGCCTGGAGTCGGTTTGGAGGGGCATCGGATACGCAGTATTTT.

As concerns this clonotype: This sequence may be a read error, since a much larger clone differs from it by one base. The CDR3 does not end in the conserved phenylalanine or tryptophan, so this is likely a read error. The genes are TRBV28 and TRBJ1-1, with D possibly matching TRBD1 (5 bases). The germline gives CDR1 MDHEN, CDR2 SYDVKM. Trimming stripped 6 bases from V and 6 bases from J, with 11 bases between. CDR3 length: 12 amino acids. CDR3 nucleotide sequence: TGTGCCAGCAGCCTAGACAGTCCTGAAGCTTTCCTT. Its translation: CASSLDSPEAFL.

This clonotype was counted at least ten times. V and J are TRBV11-2 and TRBJ2-3; 11 bases are shared with TRBD2. The CDR3 spans 16 residues. Germline loops: CDR1 SGHAT, CDR2 FQNNGV. V gave up 6 bases and J gave up 3 bases; unmatched junction bases: 8. CDR3 in amino acids: CASSYLAGGPTDTQYF. The CDR3 DNA reads TGTGCCAGCAGTTATTTAGCGGGAGGGCCTACAGATACGCAGTATTTT.

Ten or more counts support this clonotype. The rearrangement uses TRBV28 and TRBJ2-5; D unresolved. V was clipped by 3 bases and J by 5 bases, with 10 bases between them. Germline V gene sequence: CDR1 MDHEN, CDR2 SYDVKM. This CDR3 has 13 residues. CDR3 protein: CASSFNRVETQYF. CDR3 nucleotide sequence: TGTGCCAGCAGTTTTAATAGGGTTGAGACCCAGTACTTC.

There are many counts of this clonotype. This rearrangement joins TRBV11-2 to TRBJ2-1; possibly TRBD1 for D (6 bases). V lost 1 base and J lost 2, with 12 bases in between. The CDR3 loop spans 16 amino acids. Per the germline V gene, CDR1 is SGHAT and CDR2 is FQNNGV. The CDR3 DNA reads TGTGCCAGCAGCTTAGTAGGTGGGGGCCCCTACAATGAGCAGTTCTTC. Translation gives CASSLVGGGPYNEQFF.

On this clonotype itself: This may come from a read error, since a much larger clone is one base off. V usage is TRBV6-1 and J usage is TRBJ2-7; no definite D call. Germline lookup yields CDR1 MNHNS and CDR2 SASEGT. This CDR3 has 13 residues. The CDR3 region is CASSEAGSYELYF. The CDR3 DNA is TGTGCCAGCAGTGAAGCAGGGTCCTACGAGCTGTACTTC.

This clonotype was counted ten times or more. This chain connects TRBV29-1 to TRBJ1-2; the D is unclear. CDR3 length equals 14 residues. Deletions cut 0 bases from V and 1 base from J, with 9 bases between. In germline, CDR1 is SQVTM, CDR2 ANQGSEA. The CDR3 protein is CSVEDREVNYGYTF. The DNA for the CDR3 is TGCAGCGTTGAAGATCGAGAGGTTAACTATGGCTACACCTTC.

Comments on this clonotype: Relative to the germline gene, one junction end is altered; a read error may explain this. The chain employs TRBV20-1 and TRBJ2-6; tentatively, D is TRBD1 (5 bases). CDR1 DFQATT and CDR2 SNEGSKA come from the germline V gene (reference sequence). This CDR3 contains 18 residues. CDR3 nucleotides: TGCAGTGCTAGAGACCAAGCGTTTCGGTACTCTGGGGCCCACGTCCTGCCTTTC. Translating gives CSARDQAFRYSGAHVLPF.

This clonotype has only a few counts. A read error may explain this, as a much larger clone is one base away. The chain links TRBV7-9 to TRBJ2-7; 11 bases align to TRBD1. With 8 bases clipped from V and 5 bases from J, the junction kept 5 bases outside the gene matches. The CDR3 covers 13 residues. Germline V gives CDR1 SEHNR, CDR2 FQNEAQ (reference sequence). In DNA, the CDR3 is TGTGCCAGCGGCTGGGACAGGGGGAACGAGCAGTACTTC. It yields the protein CASGWDRGNEQYF.

Of note for this clonotype: A much larger clone lies a single base off, so this may be a read error. J is TRBJ2-3 and V is TRBV16, with D tentatively TRBD1 (6 bases). The CDR3 loop spans 17 amino acids. V lost 5 bases to trimming and J lost 1 base, with 19 bases between them. The germline V gene has CDR1 KGHSY and CDR2 FQNENV. CDR3 sequence reads: CASSSKQTGYRTDTQYF. The CDR3 coding sequence is TGTGCCAGCAGCTCGAAGCAAACAGGGTACCGCACAGATACGCAGTATTTT.

This clonotype was observed many times. V gene TRBV9 combines with J gene TRBJ2-2; perhaps TRBD1 as D (5 bases). The ends were cut back, 1 base at V and 1 base at J, with 11 bases in the middle. The CDR3 consists of 16 residues. Germline-derived CDR1 and CDR2 are SGDLS and YYNGEE. In nucleotides, the CDR3 is TGTGCCAGCAGCGTATTTGGGGCTTTGAACACCGGGGAGCTGTTTTTT. Amino acid sequence: CASSVFGALNTGELFF.

V and J are TRBV27 and TRBJ1-6; 7 positions match TRBD1. With V trimmed by 7 bases and J by 0 bases, 6 bases remained unmatched. CDR3 length equals 16 residues. Germline V lookup: CDR1 MNHEY, CDR2 SMNVEV (reference sequence). CDR3 in amino acids: CASTETGNSYNSPLHF. The DNA for the CDR3 is TGTGCCAGCACCGAGACAGGGAACTCCTATAATTCACCCCTCCACTTT.

In this sample, this clonotype turned up once. A much larger clone differs by one base, so this may be a read error. The chain recombines TRBV12-3 or TRBV12-4 with TRBJ1-1; a possible D gene is TRBD1 (5 bases). The CDR3 has 14 residues. Trimming removed 7 bases from V and 4 bases from J, with 16 bases in between. The CDR3 spells CASTRGGTGTEAFF. In DNA, the CDR3 is TGTGCCAGCACCCGGGGGGGTACGGGCACTGAAGCTTTCTTT.

This clonotype was counted only a few times. The chain joins TRBV11-2 to TRBJ2-5, with TRBD2 matching over 12 bases. V was pared by 7 bases and J by 7 bases, with 16 bases of the junction left unmatched. Germline-derived CDR1 and CDR2 are SGHAT and FQNNGV. The CDR3 loop spans 17 amino acids. The CDR3 sequence: CASKETASGGAFGTQYF. Here the CDR3 DNA reads TGTGCCAGCAAAGAAACCGCTAGCGGGGGGGCATTTGGGACCCAGTACTTC. Full variable domain (rest looked up from reference TRBV11-2 and TRBJ2-5): EAGVAQSPRYKIIEKRQSVAFWCNPISGHATLYWYQQILGQGPKLLIQFQNNGVVDDSQLPKDRFSAERLKGVDSTLKIQPAKLEDSAVYLCASKETASGGAFGTQYFGPGTRLLVL.

Many counts were recorded for this clonotype. The gene calls are TRBV28 and TRBJ1-5; D is unclear. Germline V lookup: CDR1 MDHEN, CDR2 SYDVKM. This CDR3 has 13 residues. With 6 bases removed from V and 0 bases from J, the gap between germline ends came to 6 bases. CDR3 protein: CASSGYSNQPQHF. Written as DNA, the CDR3 is TGTGCCAGCAGCGGATATAGCAATCAGCCCCAGCATTTT.